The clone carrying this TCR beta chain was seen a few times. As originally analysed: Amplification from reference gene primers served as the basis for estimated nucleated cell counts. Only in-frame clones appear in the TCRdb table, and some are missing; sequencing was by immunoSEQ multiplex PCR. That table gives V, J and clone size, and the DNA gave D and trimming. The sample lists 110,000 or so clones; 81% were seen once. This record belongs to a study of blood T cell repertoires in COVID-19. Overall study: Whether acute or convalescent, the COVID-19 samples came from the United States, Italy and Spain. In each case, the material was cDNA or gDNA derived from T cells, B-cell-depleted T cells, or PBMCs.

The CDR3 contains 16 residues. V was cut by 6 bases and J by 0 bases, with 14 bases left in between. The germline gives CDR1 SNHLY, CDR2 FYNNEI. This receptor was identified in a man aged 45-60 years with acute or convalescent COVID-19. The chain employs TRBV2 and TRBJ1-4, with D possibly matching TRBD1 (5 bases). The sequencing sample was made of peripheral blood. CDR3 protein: CASSPGLLPTNEKLFF. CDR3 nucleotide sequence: TGTGCCAGCAGCCCGGGACTCCTACCAACTAATGAAAAACTGTTTTTT.